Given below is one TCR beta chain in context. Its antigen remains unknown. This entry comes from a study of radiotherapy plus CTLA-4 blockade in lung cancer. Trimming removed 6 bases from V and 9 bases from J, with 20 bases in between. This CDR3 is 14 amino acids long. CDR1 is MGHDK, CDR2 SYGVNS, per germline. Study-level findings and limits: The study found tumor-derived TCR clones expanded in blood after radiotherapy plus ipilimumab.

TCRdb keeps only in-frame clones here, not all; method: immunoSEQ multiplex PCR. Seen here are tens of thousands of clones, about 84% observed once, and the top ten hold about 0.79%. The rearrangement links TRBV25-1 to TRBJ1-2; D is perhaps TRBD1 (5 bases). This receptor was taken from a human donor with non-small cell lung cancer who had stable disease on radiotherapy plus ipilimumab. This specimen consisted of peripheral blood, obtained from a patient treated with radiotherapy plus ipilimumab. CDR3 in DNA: TGTGCCAGCAGCCTGACCCCCAGGGAGACTAGCTACACCTTC. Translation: CASSLTPRETSYTF.